The entry below describes one T cell receptor beta chain. What antigen it recognizes has not been identified. No clone much larger than this one lies a single base away; base qualities are absent. CDR3 length: 15 amino acids, cysteine to phenylalanine. Only the CDR3 portion is preserved as DNA: 45 bases, with reading frame beginning at the first base. The germline V gene sets CDR1 to SGHTS and CDR2 to YDEGEE. The junction shows trimming of 1 base on V and 0 bases on J, and the gene matches do not reach 4 bases of it. Receptors were amplified or captured by the immunoSEQ multiplex PCR assay. Rearranged TCR beta chain sequences were amplified using the hsTCRB Kit according to the manufacturer's protocol. Sequencing of TCRB libraries was carried out on an Illumina MiSeq. The source study handled its data this way. The kit vendor's proprietary platform handled demultiplexing, trimming and gene mapping. The table comes from immuneACCESS by way of TCRdb, which keeps in-frame sequences with V and J called. Part of the clones is missing from these tables; in studies checked, under half for an unresolved V gene and the rest for unknown reasons. V and J calls and clone size are those listed in that table; D and trimming were worked out from the DNA. The sample records about 60,000 clones, roughly 80% of which are singletons. The top ten clones comprise about 9% of the sample.

The time point label of this sample denotes: week 11, during vaccination. Each vaccine dose was 300 ug of a 20-mer mutant IDH1 peptide in Montanide, given subcutaneously with topical imiquimod. Newly diagnosed WHO grade 3 or 4 IDH1-mutant astrocytomas showing loss of nuclear ATRX were present in the donors. The samples were drawn from NOA16, a multicentre, single-arm, open-label phase I trial in Germany that tested a mutant IDH1 peptide vaccine in humans for the first time. The DNeasy Blood and Tissue Kit was used to extract genomic DNA from EDTA blood for TCRB sequencing. This entry is derived from a study of a mutant IDH1 vaccine in newly diagnosed glioma (dated by TCRdb to the early 2020s). General notes on the study: Patients received eight vaccinations in weeks 1, 3, 5, 7, 11, 15, 19 and 23, corresponding to visits V03 through V10. In the chemotherapy-containing groups, vaccination started alongside temozolomide cycles, whereas in patients who had radiotherapy alone it started 4-6 weeks after radiotherapy. The roughly 32 treated patients were around 62% male and around 40% female, with a mean age of about 43 years. Prior to enrollment, patients had been given standard therapy consisting of radiotherapy alone, temozolomide alone, or radiochemotherapy with temozolomide, with the combination given to most patients. Peripheral blood was collected at six visits: V03 (baseline), V05, V07, V10, V12 and V13. Longitudinal TCRB deep sequencing was done for 25 to 30 treated patients, wherever samples were available for exploratory analyses.

What the study reported, not specific to this receptor: PBMC samples for TCRB deep sequencing were selected based on availability. Vaccine-induced immune responses across multiple MHC alleles were detected in over 80% of patients. Changes in the top peripheral T cell clonotypes picked up by TCRB sequencing did not appear to be linked to pseudoprogression. According to the authors, sample limitations meant that analyses of patient blood samples could not be reproduced.

The receptor's source is a woman between 50 and 59 years old with glioma. The chain employs TRBV5-8 and TRBJ2-7; the junction holds 7 bases that match TRBD2. The sample in question was PBMCs, obtained from a glioma patient whose treatment included an IDH1 peptide vaccine. The DNA sequence follows: TGTGCCAGCAGCTTGTGGGGGAGGGGCTCCTACGAGCAGTACTTC. Its coded protein is CASSLWGRGSYEQYF.